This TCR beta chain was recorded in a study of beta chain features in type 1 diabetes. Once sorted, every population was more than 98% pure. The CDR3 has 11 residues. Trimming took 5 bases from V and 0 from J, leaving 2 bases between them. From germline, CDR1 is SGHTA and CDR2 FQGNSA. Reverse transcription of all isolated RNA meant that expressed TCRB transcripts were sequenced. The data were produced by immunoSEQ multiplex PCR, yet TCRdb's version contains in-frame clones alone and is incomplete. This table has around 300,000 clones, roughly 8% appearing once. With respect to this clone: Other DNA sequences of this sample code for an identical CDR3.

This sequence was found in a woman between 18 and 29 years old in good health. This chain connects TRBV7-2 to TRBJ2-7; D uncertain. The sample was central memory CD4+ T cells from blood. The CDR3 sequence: CASSRSYEQYF. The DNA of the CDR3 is TGTGCCAGCAGCCGCTCCTACGAGCAGTACTTC. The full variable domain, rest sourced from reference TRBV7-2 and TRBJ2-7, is GAGVSQSPSNKVTEKGKDVELRCDPISGHTALYWYRQSLGQGLEFLIYFQGNSAPDKSGLPSDRFSAERTGGSVSTLTIQRTQQEDSAVYLCASSRSYEQYFGPGTRLTVT.